The clone carrying this T cell receptor beta chain was recorded at least ten times. Its antigen remains unidentified. Unique molecular identifiers were used to barcode this TCRbeta library. A single record per CDR3 protein comes from TCRdb applying MiXCR to the PCR reads. The sample lists 200,000 to 300,000 distinct CDR3 sequences, about 23% occurring once. This specimen comes from a study of T-cell reconstitution after alpha-beta-depleted transplantation in children. The study's findings and limits: Expanded clones from the graft, numbering several hundred, reportedly supplied alpha-beta T cells about two months after transplant. Surviving recipient T cells and thymic progenitors produced the high day-60 TCRbeta diversity seen in some patients. By one year post-transplant, T-cell counts and diversity largely arose from T cells that were newly produced.

Material: PBMCs, obtained before TCRalphabeta/CD19-depleted stem cell transplant. This TCR was recovered from a girl aged 2 to 10 with Fanconi anemia, due to receive a stem cell transplant.

The CDR3 coding sequence is TGTGCCAGCAGCGTCAGACTAGCGGGGACCTACAATGAGCAGTTCTTC. Translating it yields CASSVRLAGTYNEQFF. J is TRBJ2-1 and V is TRBV9; 11 bases are a match to TRBD2. V trimming: 2 bases; J trimming: 2 bases; junction bases outside the gene matches: 3. Germline-derived CDR1 and CDR2 are SGDLS and YYNGEE. The CDR3 loop spans 16 amino acids. The full variable domain, rest sourced from reference TRBV9 and TRBJ2-1, is DSGVTQTPKHLITATGQRVTLRCSPRSGDLSVYWYQQSLDQGLQFLIQYYNGEERAKGNILERFSAQQFPDLHSELNLSSLELGDSALYFCASSVRLAGTYNEQFFGPGTRLTVL.